This passage covers 14 T cell receptor beta chains from one sample sequenced in a study of monozygotic twins with inflammatory bowel disease. TCRdb re-called the 5' RACE reads and shows each CDR3 protein once, DNA omitted. The sample's table shows hundreds of thousands of distinct CDR3 sequences. The sample taken for sequencing was blood. The receptors come from a human donor with ulcerative colitis or Crohn's disease, or a healthy co-twin of an affected twin (not recorded which).

The rearrangement links TRBV5-1 to TRBJ2-1; no DNA is available, so the TRBD2 call from TCRdb remains unchecked. Germline V gene sequence: CDR1 SGHRS, CDR2 YFSETQ. The CDR3 is made up of 17 amino acids. The CDR3 reads CASSLAFLAGGHNEQFF.

V and J are TRBV10-3 and TRBJ1-5; absent DNA, TCRdb's TRBD1 call cannot be checked. This CDR3 has 13 amino acids. In germline, CDR1 is ENHRY, CDR2 SYGVKD. CDR3 sequence reads: CAISRESSQPQHF.

V usage is TRBV1 and J usage is TRBJ1-2; TCRdb indicates TRBD1, and absent DNA this call remains unverified. TRBV1 is described as a pseudogene. The CDR3 has 16 amino acids. Here the CDR3 reads CTSSQTWDTANYGYTF.

V is TRBV6-5 and J is TRBJ1-5; the TCRdb call, TRBD1, lacks DNA for checking. Germline V gene data show CDR1 as MNHEY and CDR2 as SVGAGI. This CDR3 comprises 13 residues. This chain's CDR3 is CASSYAGDQPQHF.

The CDR3 region is CASSFPMTGIESGYTF. The chain carries TRBV6-5 and TRBJ1-2; TCRdb outputs TRBD1, but without DNA this stays unchecked. Germline CDR1 reads MNHEY; CDR2 reads SVGAGI. This CDR3 has 16 amino acids.

The chain is built from TRBV5-1 and TRBJ1-5. Germline V gives CDR1 SGHRS, CDR2 YFSETQ. The CDR3 covers 14 residues. CDR3 protein: CASSLGGVGQPQHF.

This chain links TRBV24-1 with TRBJ2-1; TCRdb picks TRBD2, but there is no DNA to check that call. The V gene's germline CDR1 is KGHDR and CDR2 SFDVKD. This CDR3 region has 12 residues. The CDR3 is CATSGLAGEQFF.

The genes are TRBV28 and TRBJ1-4; TCRdb picks TRBD1, but there is no DNA to check that call. This CDR3 contains 16 residues. Germline-derived CDR1 and CDR2 are MDHEN and SYDVKM. CDR3 residues: CASSNRAPATNEKLFF.

The genes are TRBV20-1 and TRBJ2-1. Germline values: CDR1 DFQATT, CDR2 SNEGSKA (reference sequence). The CDR3 runs 15 residues. The CDR3 spells CSAKSMGTTNNEQFF.

The CDR3 loop reads CASSFWKGSGANVLTF. The chain uses TRBV5-6 and TRBJ2-6. This CDR3 has 16 residues. The germline V gene encodes CDR1 SGHDT and CDR2 YYEEEE.

The J gene is TRBJ1-1, the V gene TRBV29-1; TCRdb reports TRBD1, a call that lacks DNA to check it against. The CDR3 length is 13 residues. Per germline, CDR1 SQVTM and CDR2 ANQGSEA. The CDR3 sequence: CSVETPYRGTAFF.

The chain carries TRBV10-3 and TRBJ2-1. Germline V gene lookup returns CDR1 ENHRY and CDR2 SYGVKD. The CDR3 length is 11 residues. The CDR3 protein is CAISEGNEQFF.

This chain links TRBV5-4 with TRBJ2-2; the D call from TCRdb, TRBD1, cannot be confirmed without DNA. CDR1 SGHNT and CDR2 YYREEE come from the germline V gene (reference sequence). The length of the CDR3 is 16 residues. CDR3 sequence reads: CASSLGTVFDTGELFF. Full variable domain (missing parts from reference TRBV5-4 and TRBJ2-2): ETGVTQSPTHLIKTRGQQVTLRCSSQSGHNTVSWYQQALGQGPQFIFQYYREEENGRGNFPPRFSGLQFPNYSSELNVNALELDDSALYLCASSLGTVFDTGELFFGEGSRLTVL.

The chain joins TRBV6-1 to TRBJ2-7; TCRdb proposes TRBD2, but this gene call is untestable without DNA. Germline V CDR1 and CDR2: MNHNS, SASEGT. The CDR3 consists of 16 residues. CDR3 protein: CASSPDSGALSYEQYF.